The 9 T cell receptor beta chains below were found in one sample sequenced in a study of neurological immune-mediated disorders. TCRdb ran MiXCR on the 5' RACE reads and lists one entry per CDR3 protein. The table shows approximately 66,000 distinct CDR3 sequences, with less than 5.5% occurring only once. Sample: PBMCs. The receptors come from a man aged 25 to 40 with multiple sclerosis.

This clonotype was picked up many times. The gene calls are TRBV5-1 and TRBJ1-2; maybe TRBD1 (6 bases). Trimming left V 0 bases short and J 2 bases short, with 8 bases between. The CDR3 is made up of 14 amino acids. Per germline, CDR1 SGHRS and CDR2 YFSETQ. The CDR3 loop is CASSLGTENYGYTF. The CDR3 DNA follows: TGCGCCAGCAGCTTGGGGACAGAAAACTATGGCTACACCTTC.

This clonotype was detected many times. The chain recombines TRBV5-1 with TRBJ1-2; D possibly corresponds to TRBD1 (6 bases). CDR1 is SGHRS and CDR2 is YFSETQ in the germline V gene. Trimming removed 3 bases from V and 3 bases from J, with 12 bases in between. This CDR3 has 14 residues. CDR3 protein: CASSWTQGDYGYTF. The CDR3 DNA reads TGCGCCAGCAGCTGGACACAGGGCGACTATGGCTACACCTTC. Based on the CDR3 plus reference TRBV5-1 and TRBJ1-2, the full variable domain is KAGVTQTPRYLIKTRGQQVTLSCSPISGHRSVSWYQQTPGQGLQFLFEYFSETQRNKGNFPGRFSGRQFSNSRSEMNVSTLELGDSALYLCASSWTQGDYGYTFGSGTRLTVV.

The J gene is TRBJ1-1, the V gene TRBV4-1; the D gene is possibly TRBD1 (5 bases). This CDR3 region has 14 residues. Trimming cost V 0 bases and J 5 bases, with 10 bases left between them. Germline V gives CDR1 MGHRA, CDR2 YSYEKL. The CDR3 here is CASSQDKGMTEAFF. CDR3 sequence (DNA): TGCGCCAGCAGCCAAGATAAGGGGATGACTGAAGCTTTCTTT.

This clonotype has only a few counts. This chain connects TRBV6-5 to TRBJ1-1; possible D gene TRBD1, 5 bases. This CDR3 region has 15 residues. CDR1 and CDR2 (germline): MNHEY, SVGAGI. V gave up 5 bases and J gave up 0 bases, with 13 bases separating them. The CDR3 DNA reads TGTGCCAGCAGTCCTCCGGGGGTCATGAACACTGAAGCTTTCTTT. The encoded protein is CASSPPGVMNTEAFF.

This clonotype was picked up a small number of times. This chain connects TRBV4-1 to TRBJ2-5; D unresolved. Trimming removed 0 bases at V and 7 bases at J, with 18 bases between. CDR3 length: 16 residues. In germline, CDR1 is MGHRA, CDR2 YSYEKL. The DNA for the CDR3 is TGCGCCAGCAGCCAAGATCCCGCGAGCCCCCCGGGGACCCAGTACTTC. This codes for CASSQDPASPPGTQYF.

Turning to this clonotype: This may be a read error, as it is one base from a much larger clone. This chain connects TRBV3-1 to TRBJ1-6; D unresolved. The CDR3 sequence is 15 residues long. Germline V gene data show CDR1 as LGHDT and CDR2 as YNNKEL (reference sequence). In DNA form, the CDR3 reads TGTGCCAGCAGCCAAGCGGGAGTCTATAATTCACCCCTCAACTTT. It translates to CASSQAGVYNSPLNF.

Many counts were recorded for this clonotype. The gene calls are TRBV6-4 and TRBJ2-3; D perhaps matches TRBD2 (6 bases). Trimming removed 4 bases at V and 1 base at J, with 6 bases between. This CDR3 is 13 amino acids long. Germline CDR1 is MRHNA and CDR2 is SNTAGT. The CDR3 spells CASSAGGTDTQYF. In nucleotides, the CDR3 is TGTGCCAGCAGTGCGGGGGGCACAGATACGCAGTATTTT.

In its sample, this clonotype was seen many times. This chain uses TRBV20-1 with TRBJ1-1; the D gene is possibly TRBD1 (6 bases). Germline V gene sequence: CDR1 DFQATT, CDR2 SNEGSKA (reference sequence). The CDR3 sequence is 15 residues long. Trimming cost V 1 base and J 0 bases, with 12 bases left between them. The CDR3 loop reads CSARVGTRVNTEAFF. The CDR3 bases are TGCAGTGCTAGAGTCGGGACAAGAGTGAACACTGAAGCTTTCTTT.

This clonotype rates as medium-sized (0.01 to 0.1%). This sequence joins TRBV5-1 and TRBJ1-1; D perhaps matches TRBD1 (5 bases). In germline, CDR1 is SGHRS, CDR2 YFSETQ. The CDR3 has 13 amino acids. The V end lost 4 bases, the J end lost 2 bases, and 9 bases lay between the germline ends. DNA of the CDR3: TGCGCCAGCAGCCTGGGGGGAAACACTGAAGCTTTCTTT. Its translation: CASSLGGNTEAFF.